These T cell receptor beta chains were read from a single sample in a study of cytomegalovirus exposure and HLA in healthy donors. TCRdb's copy holds only in-frame clones and misses some; the assay was immunoSEQ multiplex PCR. The data contain 90,000 to 100,000 clones, 65% of them singletons. Sequencing was carried out using PBMCs. The receptors originated from a boy between 5 and 17 years old in good health and CMV-seropositive. Each CDR3 is given with its conserved first and last residue. The D gene is left open where the match is weak. Clone size appears in some rows only: once, few, many, or a class for an expanded clone.

.,TRBJ1-5,TRBV19,.,TGTGCCAGTAGTAGCACAGCGGCTAATCAGCCCCAGCATTTT,CASSSTAANQPQHF
.,TRBJ2-7,TRBV5-1,.,TGCGCCAGCAGCTTGGAGGGGGGGAGCCACGAGCAGTACTTC,CASSLEGGSHEQYF
.,TRBJ2-1,TRBV5-6,few,TGTGCCAGCAGCCGGTTCGGGGGTGAGCAGTTCTTC,CASSRFGGEQFF
TRBD2,TRBJ2-2,TRBV6-6,.,TGTGCCAGCAGTAGACTAGCGGGAGAAGGCGGGGAGCTGTTTTTT,CASSRLAGEGGELFF
.,TRBJ1-1,TRBV14,.,TGTGCCAGCAGCCAATCAGGGCGCACTGAAGCTTTCTTT,CASSQSGRTEAFF
TRBD1,TRBJ1-1,TRBV28,.,TGTGCCAGCAGTTCAGGGGACAGGGGGGGAACTCGGGCAACTGAAGCTTTCTTT,CASSSGDRGGTRATEAFF
TRBD1,TRBJ2-2,TRBV5-1,.,TGCGCCAGACAGGGGATGATACCCGGGGAGCTGTTTTTT,CARQGMIPGELFF
.,TRBJ2-7,TRBV4-1,.,TGCGCCAGCAGCCAGACCCGGGATCTGGCTTCGTACGAGCAGTACTTC,CASSQTRDLASYEQYF
TRBD2,TRBJ2-5,TRBV7-2,.,TGTGCCAGCAGCACCCTAGCGGGAGGCCTCTCGACCCAGTACTTC,CASSTLAGGLSTQYF
TRBD2,TRBJ2-1,TRBV6-5,few,TGTGCCAGCAGACTAGGGACTAGCGGTAACAATGAGCAGTTCTTC,CASRLGTSGNNEQFF
.,TRBJ1-3,TRBV7-6,few,TGTGCCAGCAGCCCAAACTCCCCCGGGGCTGGAAACACCATATATTTT,CASSPNSPGAGNTIYF
TRBD1,TRBJ1-2,TRBV6-6,.,TGTGCCAGCAGTCCCCTTAGGGGACAGGGGAACTATGGCTACACCTTC,CASSPLRGQGNYGYTF
.,TRBJ2-7,TRBV28,few,TGTGCCAGCAGTTTTAGTGCCTACGAGCAGTACTTC,CASSFSAYEQYF
TRBD1,TRBJ2-1,TRBV7-6,.,TGTGCCAGCAGCCGCGGGACAGGGAACAATGAGCAGTTCTTC,CASSRGTGNNEQFF
.,TRBJ1-1,TRBV6-6,.,TGTGCCAGCAATAAAGGGGCCGGGCTGGACACTGAAGCTTTCTTT,CASNKGAGLDTEAFF
.,TRBJ1-1,TRBV5-1,.,TGCGCCAGCATCGAGGAGGGTAAGAGCACTGAAGCTTTCTTT,CASIEEGKSTEAFF
TRBD2,TRBJ2-3,TRBV6-5,.,TGTGCCACCAGAACTAGCGGGAGTACAGATACGCAGTATTTT,CATRTSGSTDTQYF
.,TRBJ1-1,TRBV6-5,.,TGTGCCAGCAGTTACTCCCAAATCATAGGGAGCACTGAAGCTTTCTTT,CASSYSQIIGSTEAFF
TRBD1,TRBJ1-6,TRBV4-1,.,TGCGCCAGCAGCCAAGAAGGGGGCCAGGGATGGGATTCACCCCTCCACTTT,CASSQEGGQGWDSPLHF
.,TRBJ1-5,TRBV6-5,.,TGTGCCAGCAGTTACATAGGGGCTTGGCAGCCCCAGCATTTT,CASSYIGAWQPQHF
.,TRBJ2-3,TRBV30,.,TGTGCCTGGGGGGCGGTCAGCACAGATACGCAGTATTTT,CAWGAVSTDTQYF
TRBD2,TRBJ2-5,TRBV5-1,.,TGCGCCAGCAGCTCCCGACTAGCGGGACAAGGAGAGACCCAGTACTTC,CASSSRLAGQGETQYF
TRBD2,TRBJ2-3,TRBV5-4,.,TGTGCCAGCAGCACAGAGCGGGGGCGAATCACAGATACGCAGTATTTT,CASSTERGRITDTQYF
.,TRBJ2-5,TRBV27,once,TGTGCCAGCAGTTCTAGCGCACTCCAAGGGACCCAGTACTTC,CASSSSALQGTQYF
TRBD1,TRBJ2-1,TRBV5-1,.,TGCGCCAGCAGATATGAAGGGACAGGGTCGGGGGAGCAGTTCTTC,CASRYEGTGSGEQFF
TRBD1,TRBJ2-4,TRBV5-1,.,TGCGCCAGCAGCAGCCCGGGACAGGGAGTAAACATTCAGTACTTC,CASSSPGQGVNIQYF
.,TRBJ2-1,TRBV4-3,.,TGCGCCAGCAGCCAAGAATCGGGATTAAATGAGCAGTTCTTC,CASSQESGLNEQFF
.,TRBJ1-1,TRBV2,once,TGTGCCAGCAGTGGAGGAAAGGGGCGTGAAGCTTTCTTT,CASSGGKGREAFF
.,TRBJ1-1,TRBV15,few,TGTGCCACCAGCTCAGGTAACAGGGTGGGCACTGAAGCTTTCTTT,CATSSGNRVGTEAFF
.,TRBJ1-1,TRBV30,.,TGTGCCTGGAGTGTACGGGTGACTGAAGCTTTCTTT,CAWSVRVTEAFF
.,TRBJ2-2,TRBV18,.,TGTGCCAGCTCACCACCAACCCTCAGGGGCACCGGGGAGCTGTTTTTT,CASSPPTLRGTGELFF
TRBD1,TRBJ2-7,TRBV19,many,TGTGCCAGTAGTAGAGGACAGGGAGGTTCCAACGAGCAGTACTTC,CASSRGQGGSNEQYF
.,TRBJ1-2,TRBV29-1,few,TGCAGCGTTGAAAGGCAGGAGGACTATGGCTACACCTTC,CSVERQEDYGYTF
.,TRBJ2-2,TRBV10-1,.,TGCGCCAGCAGTGACAGGAACACCGGGGAGCTGTTTTTT,CASSDRNTGELFF
TRBD1,TRBJ2-2,TRBV30,.,TGTGCCTGGAGGAAGGACAGGGGGACCGGGGAGCTGTTTTTT,CAWRKDRGTGELFF
.,TRBJ2-7,TRBV6-1,few,TGTGCCAGCAGAACCGGGACATTGCTCTACGAGCAGTACTTC,CASRTGTLLYEQYF
TRBD2,TRBJ2-7,TRBV7-9,.,TGTTCCAGCAGCTTATCTCTAGCGGGGTCTAGAGACGAGCAGTACTTC,CSSSLSLAGSRDEQYF
.,TRBJ1-4,TRBV14,.,TGTGCCAGCAGCCAAGAGGACAGCTGGAATGAAAAACTGTTTTTT,CASSQEDSWNEKLFF
TRBD2,TRBJ2-7,TRBV5-4,.,TGTGCCAGCAGCGACGATTTGGGCGGGAGCTCCTACGAGCAGTACTTC,CASSDDLGGSSYEQYF
.,TRBJ2-4,TRBV7-9,.,TGTGCCAGCAGCCCCACCCAGTGGAACATTCAGTACTTC,CASSPTQWNIQYF
.,TRBJ1-2,TRBV7-9,.,TGTGCCAGCAGATCGACAACAAGTAACTATGGCTACACCTTC,CASRSTTSNYGYTF
TRBD2,TRBJ2-7,TRBV27,few,TGTGCCAGCAGCAACGGGGGGGCCTTCACCTACGAGCAGTACTTC,CASSNGGAFTYEQYF
.,TRBJ2-7,TRBV6-1,.,TGTGCCAGCAGGAACAGACTAGTAGGCGAGCAGTACTTC,CASRNRLVGEQYF
TRBD2,TRBJ2-7,TRBV5-1,.,TGCGCCAGCAGCTTGGCTAGCGGGAGGTGGTTGAACGAGCAGTACTTC,CASSLASGRWLNEQYF
.,TRBJ1-4,TRBV5-1,.,TGCGCCAGCAGCACCGGACAGACAACTAATGAAAAACTGTTTTTT,CASSTGQTTNEKLFF
.,TRBJ2-7,TRBV6-6,.,TGTGCCAGCAGTTACCGCGGGGACGAGCAGTACTTC,CASSYRGDEQYF
.,TRBJ2-1,TRBV19,.,TGTGCCAGTAGTACCTCATTGGCAGGCTCCTACAATGAGCAGTTCTTC,CASSTSLAGSYNEQFF
TRBD1,TRBJ1-6,TRBV5-1,once,TGCGCCAGCAGCTTGGGCACAGGGGGAGATTCACCCCTCCACTTT,CASSLGTGGDSPLHF
TRBD2,TRBJ2-7,TRBV6-6,.,TGTGCCAGCAGTTACTCGACGGGACTAGAGACGAGGGAGCAGTACTTC,CASSYSTGLETREQYF
.,TRBJ2-3,TRBV4-3,.,TGCGCCAGCAGCCAGGAAAGCGGCCCCACAGATACGCAGTATTTT,CASSQESGPTDTQYF
.,TRBJ1-5,TRBV4-2,.,TGTGCCAGCAGCCAAGATCCCGGGGTGGGCCAGCCCCAGCATTTT,CASSQDPGVGQPQHF
TRBD2,TRBJ2-7,TRBV7-8,.,TGTGCCAGCAGCGCCACCACTAGCGGGAGGGCCCAGAACAACGAGCAGTACTTC,CASSATTSGRAQNNEQYF
TRBD2,TRBJ2-2,TRBV5-4,.,TGTGCCAGCAGCGTGCTCATAGCGGGAGGCGGGGAGCTGTTTTTT,CASSVLIAGGGELFF
.,TRBJ2-7,TRBV7-2,.,TGTGCCAGCAGCTTCCTACAGGACTCCTACGAGCAGTACTTC,CASSFLQDSYEQYF
.,TRBJ1-5,TRBV6-5,.,TGTGCCAGCAGTGGGGCCGTCAATCAGCCCCAGCATTTT,CASSGAVNQPQHF
.,TRBJ1-1,TRBV11-1,.,TGTGCCAGCAGCTTAGGGCCCGGGACTGAAGCTTTCTTT,CASSLGPGTEAFF
TRBD1,TRBJ1-1,TRBV4-3,.,TGCGCCAGCAGCCATGCAGTGACAGGGTGGACTGAAGCTTTCTTT,CASSHAVTGWTEAFF
.,TRBJ2-1,TRBV25-1,.,TGTGCCAGCAGTGATATTAGGAGCTCCTACAATGAGCAGTTCTTC,CASSDIRSSYNEQFF
.,TRBJ1-3,TRBV6-5,.,TGTGCCAGCAGTAGGGGTGCGCCTGGAAACACCATATATTTT,CASSRGAPGNTIYF
.,TRBJ2-1,TRBV29-1,.,TGCAGCGTTGCCGGGGGTAATGAGCAGTTCTTC,CSVAGGNEQFF